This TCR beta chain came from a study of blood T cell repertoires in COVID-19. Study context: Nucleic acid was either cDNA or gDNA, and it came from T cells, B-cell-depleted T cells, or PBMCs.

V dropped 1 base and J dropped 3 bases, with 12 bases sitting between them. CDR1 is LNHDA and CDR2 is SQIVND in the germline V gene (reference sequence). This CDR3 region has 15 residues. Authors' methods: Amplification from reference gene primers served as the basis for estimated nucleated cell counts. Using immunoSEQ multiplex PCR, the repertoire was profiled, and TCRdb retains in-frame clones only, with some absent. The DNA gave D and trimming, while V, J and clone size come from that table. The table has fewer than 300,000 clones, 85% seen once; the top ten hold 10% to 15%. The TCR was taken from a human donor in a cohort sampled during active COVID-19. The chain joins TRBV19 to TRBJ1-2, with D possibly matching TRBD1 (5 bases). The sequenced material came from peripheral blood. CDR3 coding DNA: TGTGCCAGTAGTATAGTACGTCGGGGGGACTATGGCTACACCTTC. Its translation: CASSIVRRGDYGYTF.